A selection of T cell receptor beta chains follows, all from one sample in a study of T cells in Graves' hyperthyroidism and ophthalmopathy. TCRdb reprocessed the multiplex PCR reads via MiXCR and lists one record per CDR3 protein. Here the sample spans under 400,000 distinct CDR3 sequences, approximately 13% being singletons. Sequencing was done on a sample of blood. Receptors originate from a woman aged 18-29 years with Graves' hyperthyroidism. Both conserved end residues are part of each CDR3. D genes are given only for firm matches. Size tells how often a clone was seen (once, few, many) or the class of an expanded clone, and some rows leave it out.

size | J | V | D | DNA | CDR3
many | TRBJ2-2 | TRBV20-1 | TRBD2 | TGCAGTGCTAGAGTTGCTAGCGGGAGCGTGGGCGGGGAGCTGTTTTTT | CSARVASGSVGGELFF
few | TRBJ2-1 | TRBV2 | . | TGTGCCAGCAGTGAGGCCGCATACAATGAGCAGTTCTTC | CASSEAAYNEQFF
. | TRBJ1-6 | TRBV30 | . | TGTGCCTGGAGAAGGGCAGGAGGCTCACCCCTCCACTTT | CAWRRAGGSPLHF
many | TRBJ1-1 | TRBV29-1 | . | TGCAGCGTTGCCGGCAGCCGAGCGTACACTGAAGCTTTCTTT | CSVAGSRAYTEAFF
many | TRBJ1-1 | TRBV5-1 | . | TGCGCCAGCAGCATAAACCTCGAGGGGACCGAAGCTTTCTTT | CASSINLEGTEAFF
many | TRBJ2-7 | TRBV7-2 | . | TGTGCCAGCAGCTTAGGAGGAGGTGCCGAGGCTAAGTACTTC | CASSLGGGAEAKYF
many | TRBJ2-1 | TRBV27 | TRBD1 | TGTGCCAGCAGCATGACAGGGTCCTCCTACAATGAGCAGTTCTTC | CASSMTGSSYNEQFF
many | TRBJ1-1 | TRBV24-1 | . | TGTGCCACCAGTGATGGGGCGAACACTGAAGCTTTCTTT | CATSDGANTEAFF
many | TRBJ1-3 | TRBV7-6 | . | TGTGCCAGCGCCTCTCCGGCGGGAAACACCATATATTTT | CASASPAGNTIYF
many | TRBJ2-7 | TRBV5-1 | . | TGCGCCAGCAGCTTGTCCCAGGGCACCTACGAGCAGTACTTC | CASSLSQGTYEQYF
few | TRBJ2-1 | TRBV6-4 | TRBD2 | TGTGCCAGCAGTGACCAAGCGGGGGGGAACAATGAGCAGTTCTTC | CASSDQAGGNNEQFF
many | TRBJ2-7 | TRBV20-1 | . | TGCAGTGCTAGAGAAGAGAGGGGTTTCCCCTACGAGCAGTACTTC | CSAREERGFPYEQYF
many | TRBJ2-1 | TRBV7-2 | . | TGTGCCAGCAGCCTTGCCAGGGGCGATGAGCAGTTCTTC | CASSLARGDEQFF
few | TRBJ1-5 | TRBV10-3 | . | TGTGCCATCAGTGGGGAGGGGTTCAAGCCCCAGCATTTT | CAISGEGFKPQHF
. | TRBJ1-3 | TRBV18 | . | TGTGCCAGCTCCACCGGGCCAGGAAACACCATATATTTT | CASSTGPGNTIYF
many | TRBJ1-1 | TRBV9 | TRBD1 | TGTGCCAGCAGCTCCGCGGACAGGGGCGTGTCTGCTTTCTTT | CASSSADRGVSAFF
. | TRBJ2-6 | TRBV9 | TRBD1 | TGTGCCAGCAGCGTAATGGGACAGGCTGGGGCCAACGTCCTGACTTTC | CASSVMGQAGANVLTF
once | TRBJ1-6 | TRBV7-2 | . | TGTGCCACCAGCTACCCCTCCTATAATTCACCCCTCCACTTT | CATSYPSYNSPLHF
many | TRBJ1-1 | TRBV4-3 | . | TGCGCCAGCAGCCAATCGCTGGTAGGTGAAGCTTTCTTT | CASSQSLVGEAFF
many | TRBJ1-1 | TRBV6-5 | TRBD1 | TGTGCCAGCAGTTACTCGGAGGGGGCGCGGACTGAAGCTTTCTTT | CASSYSEGARTEAFF
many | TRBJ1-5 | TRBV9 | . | TGTGCCAGCAGCGTAGGGGGGTATAGCAATCAGCCCCAGCATTTT | CASSVGGYSNQPQHF
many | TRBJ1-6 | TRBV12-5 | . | TGTGCTAGTGGTTTGGCGCTGCCGTCAGATAAGAATTCACCCCTCCACTTT | CASGLALPSDKNSPLHF
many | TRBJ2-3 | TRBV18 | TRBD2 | TGTGCCAGCTCCCCTCCGGGCGGGAGGGCCTCAGATACGCAGTATTTT | CASSPPGGRASDTQYF
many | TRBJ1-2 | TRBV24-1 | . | TGTGCCACCAGTGATTCGGCTGGAGACGGCTACACCTTC | CATSDSAGDGYTF
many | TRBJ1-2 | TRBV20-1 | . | TGCAGTGCTAGAGATCAGGTATATGGCTACACCTTC | CSARDQVYGYTF
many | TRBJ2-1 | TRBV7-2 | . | TGTGCCAGCAGCTTAGGAGACTGGTCCGATGAGCAGTTCTTC | CASSLGDWSDEQFF
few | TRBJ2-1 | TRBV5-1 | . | TGCGCCAGCAGCTTGGGAGGTCGGTCCTACAATGAGCAGTTCTTC | CASSLGGRSYNEQFF
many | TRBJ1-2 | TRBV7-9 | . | TGTGCCAGCAGCCCGGACGGACGCTATGGCTACACCTTC | CASSPDGRYGYTF
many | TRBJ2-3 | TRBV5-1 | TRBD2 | TGCGCCAGCAGCTCCGGGACTAGCAGAAATACGCAGTATTTT | CASSSGTSRNTQYF
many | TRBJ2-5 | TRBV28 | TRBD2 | TGTGCCAGCAGTTTATTTACGGGTAGCGGGGGGGAAGAGACCCAGTACTTC | CASSLFTGSGGEETQYF
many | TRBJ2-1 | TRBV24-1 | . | TGTGCCACCAGTGCCCCACTTAGCGACAATGAGCAGTTCTTC | CATSAPLSDNEQFF
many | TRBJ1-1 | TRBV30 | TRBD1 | TGTGCCTGGAGTGCCGGACAGGGTTTAGTCCGTGCTTTCTTT | CAWSAGQGLVRAFF
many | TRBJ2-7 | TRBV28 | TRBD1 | TGTGCCAGCAGTTTACCCGGGACAGGGGATGGGCAGTACTTC | CASSLPGTGDGQYF
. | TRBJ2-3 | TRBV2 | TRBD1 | TGTGCCAGCAGTCCCCAGGGACAGGGGGCGCGGACAGATACGCAGTATTTT | CASSPQGQGARTDTQYF
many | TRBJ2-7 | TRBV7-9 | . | TGTGCCAGCAGCACAGACGGCGTTTACGAGCAGTACTTC | CASSTDGVYEQYF
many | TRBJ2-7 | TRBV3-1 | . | TGTGCCAGCAGCCAAAAGCCCACACAAGACTACGAGCAGTACTTC | CASSQKPTQDYEQYF
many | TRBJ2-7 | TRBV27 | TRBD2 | TGTGCCAGCAGTACTGCGCCCGGACTAGCGGGAGCCGAGCAGTACTTC | CASSTAPGLAGAEQYF
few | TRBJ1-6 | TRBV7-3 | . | TGTGCCAGCAGCCTACAGGGTTATAATTCACCCCTCCACTTT | CASSLQGYNSPLHF
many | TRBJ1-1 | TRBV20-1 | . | TGCAGTGCTAGGGATTCACGGACAGCGAACACTGAAGCTTTCTTT | CSARDSRTANTEAFF
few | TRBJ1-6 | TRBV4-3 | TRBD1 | TGCGCCAGCAGCAACCGGGACAGGGGGGGGTCACCCCTCCACTTT | CASSNRDRGGSPLHF
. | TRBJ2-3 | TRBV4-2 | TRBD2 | TGTGCCAGCAGCCACATAGCGGGAGCCGAAGATACGCAGTATTTT | CASSHIAGAEDTQYF
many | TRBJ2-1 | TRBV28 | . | TGTGCCAGCGGGAACAATGAGCAGTTCTTC | CASGNNEQFF
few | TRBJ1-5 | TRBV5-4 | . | TGTGCCAGCAGCTTGGAAGGCACTCAGCCCCAGCATTTT | CASSLEGTQPQHF
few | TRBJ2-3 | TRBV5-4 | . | TGTGCCAGCAGCCCCTCGACAGAAGATGCGCAGTATTTT | CASSPSTEDAQYF
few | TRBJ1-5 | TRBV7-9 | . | TGTGCCAGCAGCTTAGGGCCTACCGAGCCCCAGCATTTT | CASSLGPTEPQHF
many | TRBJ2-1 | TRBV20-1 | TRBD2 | TGCAGTGCTAGAGACCCCATAGCGGGACCCTACAATGAGCAGTTCTTC | CSARDPIAGPYNEQFF
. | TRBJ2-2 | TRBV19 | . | TGTGCCAGTAGTATAGTCCGCCTTTTCACCAGAATGAACACCGGGGAGCTGTTTTTT | CASSIVRLFTRMNTGELFF
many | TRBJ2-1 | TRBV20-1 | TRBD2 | TGCAGTGCTAGAAGGCTAGCGGGGGGGAATGAGCAGTTCTTC | CSARRLAGGNEQFF
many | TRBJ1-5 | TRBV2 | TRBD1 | TGTGCCAGCAGTGATAAACAGGGGTCTCAGCCCCAGCATTTT | CASSDKQGSQPQHF
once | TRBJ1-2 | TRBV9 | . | TGTGCCAGCAGCGTAGATCAGGAGGGGGGCTACACCTTC | CASSVDQEGGYTF
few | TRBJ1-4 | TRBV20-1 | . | TGCAGTGCTAGAGATGGGTCGGAAAAACTGTTTTTT | CSARDGSEKLFF
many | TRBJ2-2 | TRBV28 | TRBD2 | TGTGCCAGCAGTTTATTGGGGACTAGAGCCGGGGAGCTGTTTTTT | CASSLLGTRAGELFF
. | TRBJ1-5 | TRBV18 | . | TGTGCCAGCTCACCAAGGGCGACTAGCAATCAGCCCCAGCATTTT | CASSPRATSNQPQHF